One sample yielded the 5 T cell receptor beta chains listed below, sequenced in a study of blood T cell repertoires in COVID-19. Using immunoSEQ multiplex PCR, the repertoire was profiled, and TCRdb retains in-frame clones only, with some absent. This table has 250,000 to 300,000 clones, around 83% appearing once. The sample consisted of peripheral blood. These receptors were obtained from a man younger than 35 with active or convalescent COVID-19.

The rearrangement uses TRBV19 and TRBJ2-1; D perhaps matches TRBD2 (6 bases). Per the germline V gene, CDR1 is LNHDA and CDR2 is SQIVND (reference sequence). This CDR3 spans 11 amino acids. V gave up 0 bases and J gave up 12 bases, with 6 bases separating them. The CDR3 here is CASSIDGGQFF. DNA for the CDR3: TGTGCCAGTAGTATAGACGGGGGGCAGTTCTTC. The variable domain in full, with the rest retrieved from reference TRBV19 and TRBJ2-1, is DGGITQSPKYLFRKEGQNVTLSCEQNLNHDAMYWYRQDPGQGLRLIYYSQIVNDFQKGDIAEGYSVSREKKESFPLTVTSAQKNPTAFYLCASSIDGGQFFGPGTRLTVL.

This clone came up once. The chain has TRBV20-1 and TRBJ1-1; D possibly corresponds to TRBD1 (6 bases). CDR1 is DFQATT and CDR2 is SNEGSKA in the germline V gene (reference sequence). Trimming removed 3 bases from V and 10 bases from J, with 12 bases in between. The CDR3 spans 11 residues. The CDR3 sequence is CSASQTGRAFF. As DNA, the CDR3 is TGCAGTGCTAGTCAAACAGGGAGAGCTTTCTTT.

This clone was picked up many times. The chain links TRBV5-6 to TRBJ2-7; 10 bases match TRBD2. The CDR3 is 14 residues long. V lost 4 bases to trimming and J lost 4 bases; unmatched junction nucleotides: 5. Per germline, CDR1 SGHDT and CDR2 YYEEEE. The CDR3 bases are TGTGCCAGCAGCCTATTGACTAGCGGGTACGAGCAGTACTTC. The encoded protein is CASSLLTSGYEQYF.

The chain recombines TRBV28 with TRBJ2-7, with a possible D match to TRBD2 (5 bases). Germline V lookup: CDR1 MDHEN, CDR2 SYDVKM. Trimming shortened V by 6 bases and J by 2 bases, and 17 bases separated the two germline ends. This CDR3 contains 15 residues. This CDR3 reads CASSLAAEPAYEQYF. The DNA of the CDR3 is TGTGCCAGCAGCTTGGCAGCGGAGCCCGCCTACGAGCAGTACTTC.

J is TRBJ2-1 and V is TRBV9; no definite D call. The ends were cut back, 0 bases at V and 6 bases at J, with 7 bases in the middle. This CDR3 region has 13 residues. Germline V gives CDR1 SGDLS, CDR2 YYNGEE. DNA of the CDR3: TGTGCCAGCAGCGTAGGGAACAGCAATGAGCAGTTCTTC. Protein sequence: CASSVGNSNEQFF.